This T cell receptor beta chain was observed in a study of blood T cell repertoires in COVID-19. Study-level information: COVID-19 samples, acute and convalescent, were from the United States, Italy and Spain. From T cells, B-cell-depleted T cells, or PBMCs came the material, which was cDNA or gDNA.

Original processing methods: Amplified reference gene primers provided the basis for estimating nucleated cell counts. Profiling relied on immunoSEQ multiplex PCR, and the TCRdb table lists in-frame clones only, not all of them. V and J calls and clone size are those listed in that table; D and trimming were worked out from the DNA. Here the sample spans about 57,000 clones, around 80% being singletons. Germline trimming cut 5 bases from V and 3 bases from J; bases unmatched to any gene: 8. Germline CDR1 is SGHTA and CDR2 is FQGNSA. The CDR3 covers 16 residues. The clonotype comes from a human donor in a cohort sampled during active COVID-19. Input material: peripheral blood. This rearrangement joins TRBV7-2 to TRBJ2-5; 11 nucleotides match TRBD2. This chain's CDR3 is CASSPGTSGQEETQYF. CDR3 bases: TGTGCCAGCAGCCCAGGGACTAGCGGTCAAGAAGAGACCCAGTACTTC.